The 20 T cell receptor beta chains presented below share a single source sample, sequenced in a study of cytomegalovirus exposure and HLA in healthy donors. The study ran its PCR with 60 Vbeta and 13 Jbeta primers. Generated by immunoSEQ multiplex PCR, the TCRdb table keeps only in-frame clones and is missing some. The data show about 130,000 clones, with just under 80% seen just once and 4.5% to 5% held by the top ten. Specimen: PBMCs. All receptors come from a man aged 25 to 45 in good health.

The chain uses TRBV7-9 and TRBJ2-3; TRBD2 aligns across 8 bases. The V and J ends lost 5 bases and 2 bases, in that order; junction bases with no gene match: 6. Germline CDR1 is SEHNR and CDR2 is FQNEAQ (reference sequence). The CDR3 has 15 amino acids. The CDR3 here is CASSQGSGATDTQYF. As DNA, the CDR3 is TGTGCCAGCAGCCAAGGTAGCGGGGCCACAGATACGCAGTATTTT.

V and J are TRBV6-1 and TRBJ1-6; TRBD1 matches 9 bases. Germline CDR1 is MNHNS and CDR2 is SASEGT. V lost 5 bases to trimming and J lost 10 bases; unmatched junction nucleotides: 9. The CDR3 has 15 residues. The CDR3, as DNA: TGTGCCAGCAGTCCCGGGACAGGGTCTTTCTCACCCCTCCACTTT. It translates to CASSPGTGSFSPLHF.

The V gene is TRBV19, the J gene TRBJ2-5; TRBD2 aligns across 8 bases. The germline V gene encodes CDR1 LNHDA and CDR2 SQIVND (reference sequence). The V and J ends lost 3 bases and 4 bases, in that order; junction bases with no gene match: 4. The CDR3 contains 14 residues. This CDR3 reads CASSIFSGIETQYF. In nucleotides, the CDR3 is TGTGCCAGTAGTATCTTTAGCGGGATAGAGACCCAGTACTTC.

The V call is TRBV18, the J call TRBJ2-1, with D hard to call. This CDR3 is 15 amino acids long. Looked up from germline, CDR1 is KGHSH and CDR2 is LQKENI. The V end was cut by 3 bases, the J end by 0 bases, with 9 bases between. CDR3 nucleotide sequence: TGTGCCAGCTCACCCCCCCTCAGCTCCTACAATGAGCAGTTCTTC. Residues: CASSPPLSSYNEQFF.

This rearrangement joins TRBV6-5 to TRBJ2-1; a possible D gene is TRBD2 (5 bases). Germline lookup yields CDR1 MNHEY and CDR2 SVGAGI. The CDR3 totals 13 residues. Trimming took 7 bases from V and 2 from J, leaving 9 bases between them. CDR3 coding DNA: TGTGCCAGCATCTCCGGGGCCTACAATGAGCAGTTCTTC. As protein: CASISGAYNEQFF.

This clone was detected only once. The rearrangement uses TRBV7-9 and TRBJ2-2; D is ambiguous. Trimming took off 5 bases at V and 7 bases at J, with 5 bases between the two ends. Germline V gives CDR1 SEHNR, CDR2 FQNEAQ (reference sequence). This CDR3 comprises 11 residues. The CDR3 nucleotides read TGTGCCAGCAGCCCCAGCGGGGAGCTGTTTTTT. Translating it yields CASSPSGELFF.

This rearrangement joins TRBV5-4 to TRBJ2-7, with 7 nucleotides matching TRBD1. The junction had 8 bases not matched to a gene; V was cut back by 4 bases and J by 4 bases. Germline V lookup: CDR1 SGHNT, CDR2 YYREEE (reference sequence). CDR3 length equals 14 residues. The CDR3 nucleotides are TGTGCCAGCAGCCGACAGGGCGAGAGGTACGAGCAGTACTTC. It specifies CASSRQGERYEQYF.

The chain combines TRBV6-6 with TRBJ1-2, with D perhaps matching TRBD1 (6 bases). This CDR3 has 13 residues. V was clipped by 6 bases and J by 6 bases, with 14 bases between them. Per the germline V gene, CDR1 is MNHNY and CDR2 is SVGAGI (reference sequence). For the CDR3, the DNA is TGTGCCAGCAGGACAACAGGGAGTGATGGCTACACCTTC. Translation: CASRTTGSDGYTF.

The rearrangement links TRBV27 to TRBJ2-1; maybe TRBD2 (6 bases). The CDR3 consists of 12 residues. V shed 5 bases and J shed 9 bases, with 11 bases lying between them. Germline-derived CDR1 and CDR2 are MNHEY and SMNVEV (reference sequence). CDR3 DNA: TGTGCCAGCAGTATTATGGGGGGTGAGCAGTTCTTC. It translates to CASSIMGGEQFF.

V gene TRBV27 combines with J gene TRBJ2-7; D is unresolved. The V end lost 2 bases, the J end lost 2 bases, and 13 bases lay between the germline ends. CDR1 and CDR2 (germline): MNHEY, SMNVEV (reference sequence). The CDR3 is 15 residues long. The CDR3 loop is CASSLISQMTYEQYF. CDR3 DNA: TGTGCCAGCAGTTTAATAAGTCAGATGACCTACGAGCAGTACTTC.

This rearrangement joins TRBV5-1 to TRBJ2-1; D perhaps matches TRBD2 (5 bases). CDR1 SGHRS and CDR2 YFSETQ come from the germline V gene. Trimming took off 0 bases at V and 9 bases at J, with 16 bases between the two ends. This CDR3 contains 15 residues. For the CDR3, the DNA is TGCGCCAGCAGCTTGGGTCTAGCAACCAACGGTGAGCAGTTCTTC. Translating gives CASSLGLATNGEQFF. Full variable domain (rest looked up from reference TRBV5-1 and TRBJ2-1): KAGVTQTPRYLIKTRGQQVTLSCSPISGHRSVSWYQQTPGQGLQFLFEYFSETQRNKGNFPGRFSGRQFSNSRSEMNVSTLELGDSALYLCASSLGLATNGEQFFGPGTRLTVL.

The V call is TRBV11-1, the J call TRBJ1-6; D not resolved. The CDR3 is made up of 14 amino acids. Per the germline V gene, CDR1 is SGHAT and CDR2 is FQDESV (reference sequence). V lost 5 bases, J lost 6 bases, and 11 bases lay in between. The CDR3 nucleotides are TGTGCCAGCAGCCCCGGACTATTTAATTCACCCCTCCACTTT. Residues: CASSPGLFNSPLHF. Using reference TRBV11-1 and TRBJ1-6 for the parts outside the CDR3, the full variable domain is EAEVAQSPRYKITEKSQAVAFWCDPISGHATLYWYRQILGQGPELLVQFQDESVVDDSQLPKDRFSAERLKGVDSTLKIQPAELGDSAMYLCASSPGLFNSPLHFGNGTRLTVT.

The chain joins TRBV28 to TRBJ2-5; 8 bases agree with TRBD2. The tail of the sequence fits TRBJ2-7 better, so the J call may be wrong. The CDR3 covers 14 residues. Germline CDR1 is MDHEN and CDR2 is SYDVKM. CDR3 in amino acids: CASSERESSYEQYF. The CDR3, as DNA: TGTGCCAGCAGCGAGCGGGAGAGCTCCTACGAGCAGTACTTC.

The chain uses TRBV6-4 and TRBJ2-1; D perhaps matches TRBD2 (5 bases). The CDR3 runs to 16 residues. The V gene lost 0 bases and the J gene lost 0 bases, with 9 bases spanning the gap. The V gene's germline CDR1 is MRHNA and CDR2 SNTAGT. CDR3 bases: TGTGCCAGCAGTGACTCTAGCGCCCGCTCCTACAATGAGCAGTTCTTC. Protein: CASSDSSARSYNEQFF.

V and J are TRBV4-2 and TRBJ1-1, with no clear D. This CDR3 is 14 amino acids long. CDR1 is LGHNA and CDR2 is YNFKEQ in the germline V gene. With 0 bases removed from V and 3 bases from J, the gap between germline ends came to 8 bases. The CDR3 DNA is TGTGCCAGCAGCCAAGAGGCGGTGGACACTGAAGCTTTCTTT. This gives the protein CASSQEAVDTEAFF.

The genes are TRBV4-3 and TRBJ1-2, with D maybe TRBD1 (5 bases). The CDR3 has 18 amino acids. CDR1 is LGHNA and CDR2 is YSLEER in the germline V gene. V was trimmed by 0 bases and J by 0 bases, leaving 17 bases between them. This CDR3 is CASSQDALLGVANYGYTF. The CDR3 nucleotides are TGCGCCAGCAGCCAAGATGCGCTTTTAGGGGTTGCTAACTATGGCTACACCTTC.

In its sample, this clone was seen once. The V call is TRBV6-1, the J call TRBJ2-1, with D hard to call. The V end was cut by 5 bases, the J end by 9 bases, with 11 bases between. Germline CDR1 MNHNS, CDR2 SASEGT. This CDR3 comprises 12 residues. The CDR3 spells CASSPRELEQFF. The CDR3 DNA is TGTGCCAGCAGTCCCCGAGAGCTTGAGCAGTTCTTC.

This sequence joins TRBV15 and TRBJ1-5; D unresolved. Trimming removed 3 bases at V and 8 bases at J, with 11 bases between. The length of the CDR3 is 13 residues. Per the germline V gene, CDR1 is LNHNV and CDR2 is YYDKDF (reference sequence). CDR3 DNA: TGTGCCACCAGCAGGCCCTACCCCAAGCCCCAGCATTTT. Translated, it gives CATSRPYPKPQHF. The whole variable domain, remainder taken from reference TRBV15 and TRBJ1-5, is DAMVIQNPRYQVTQFGKPVTLSCSQTLNHNVMYWYQQKSSQAPKLLFHYYDKDFNNEADTPDNFQSRRPNTSFCFLDIRSPGLGDTAMYLCATSRPYPKPQHFGDGTRLSIL.

The CDR3 loop is CASSPGTPNYGYTF. CDR3 coding DNA: TGTGCCAGCAGCCCAGGGACACCGAACTATGGCTACACCTTC. The chain is built from TRBV7-3 and TRBJ1-2; tentatively, D is TRBD1 (6 bases). Germline V gene sequence: CDR1 SGHTA, CDR2 FQGTGA. The length of the CDR3 is 14 residues. V was cut by 5 bases and J by 2 bases, with 12 bases left in between.

This chain uses TRBV11-2 with TRBJ2-1, with 9 nucleotides matching TRBD2. The CDR3 is 18 residues long. V lost 1 base, J lost 5 bases, and 12 bases stayed unmatched. CDR1 SGHAT and CDR2 FQNNGV come from the germline V gene. The CDR3 here is CASSLVRAGGRRNNEQFF. The CDR3 nucleotides are TGTGCCAGCAGCTTAGTAAGGGCGGGAGGGAGGCGAAACAATGAGCAGTTCTTC.